One and the same sample provided the 7 T cell receptor beta chains below, sequenced in a study of cytotoxic CD8 clonotypes in ibrutinib-treated CLL. TCRdb's table, derived via immunoSEQ multiplex PCR, lists solely in-frame clones and lacks some. This table has around 70,000 clones, approximately 90% appearing once. Here the sequenced sample was PBMCs, taken after 12 months of ibrutinib treatment. These receptors came from a human donor with chronic lymphocytic leukemia.

This rearrangement joins TRBV5-1 to TRBJ2-5; the D gene could be TRBD1 or TRBD2 (5 bases each). Germline V lookup: CDR1 SGHRS, CDR2 YFSETQ. There are 15 residues in the CDR3. The ends were cut back, 5 bases at V and 4 bases at J, with 18 bases in the middle. CDR3: CASSQRDPNLETQYF. Written as DNA, the CDR3 is TGCGCCAGCAGTCAACGGGACCCCAATTTAGAGACCCAGTACTTC.

This rearrangement joins TRBV9 to TRBJ2-7; 10 nucleotides match TRBD2. V lost 0 bases and J lost 3; bases outside the gene matches: 3. This CDR3 is built from 15 residues. Germline loops: CDR1 SGDLS, CDR2 YYNGEE. CDR3 sequence: CASSVGSSGSYEQYF. DNA for the CDR3: TGTGCCAGCAGCGTAGGCTCTAGCGGGAGCTACGAGCAGTACTTC.

In this sample, this clone turned up once. The V gene is TRBV5-1, the J gene TRBJ2-3, with 12 bases lining up with TRBD2. This CDR3 is built from 17 residues. V shed 2 bases and J 3 bases; nucleotides not matched to a gene: 7. Germline CDR1 is SGHRS and CDR2 is YFSETQ. In DNA form, the CDR3 reads TGCGCCAGCAGCTTCCTAGCGGGAGGGCCGGGAACAGATACGCAGTATTTT. Protein sequence: CASSFLAGGPGTDTQYF.

The V gene is TRBV19, the J gene TRBJ2-1; 7 positions agree with TRBD2. The length of the CDR3 is 16 residues. The V and J ends lost 3 bases and 11 bases, in that order; junction bases with no gene match: 16. Germline V gene lookup returns CDR1 LNHDA and CDR2 SQIVND (reference sequence). For the CDR3, the DNA is TGTGCCAGTAGTATTATCACCGGGGGGATAATGAGCAAGCAGTTCTTC. Its protein is CASSIITGGIMSKQFF.

V and J are TRBV19 and TRBJ2-1; TRBD2 aligns across 9 bases. Germline V gives CDR1 LNHDA, CDR2 SQIVND (reference sequence). Germline trimming cut 6 bases from V and 7 bases from J; bases unmatched to any gene: 10. The CDR3 length is 15 residues. In nucleotides, the CDR3 is TGTGCCAGTAGCGTTAGCGGGAGACCTGCAAATGAGCAGTTCTTC. Translated: CASSVSGRPANEQFF.

The rearrangement joins TRBV19 to TRBJ1-2; D unclear. From germline, CDR1 is LNHDA and CDR2 SQIVND (reference sequence). The V end was cut by 7 bases, the J end by 2 bases, with 11 bases between. This CDR3 spans 13 amino acids. This CDR3 reads CASTPHGNYGYTF. Here the CDR3 DNA reads TGTGCCAGTACTCCACACGGGAACTATGGCTACACCTTC.

This clone has a handful of counts. V gene TRBV6-1 combines with J gene TRBJ1-3, with D uncertain. CDR1 is MNHNS and CDR2 is SASEGT in the germline V gene. The length of the CDR3 is 15 residues. V was cut by 7 bases and J by 0 bases, with 13 bases left in between. CDR3: CASKLDSYSGNTIYF. The CDR3 DNA is TGTGCCAGCAAGTTGGACTCCTACTCTGGAAACACCATATATTTT.